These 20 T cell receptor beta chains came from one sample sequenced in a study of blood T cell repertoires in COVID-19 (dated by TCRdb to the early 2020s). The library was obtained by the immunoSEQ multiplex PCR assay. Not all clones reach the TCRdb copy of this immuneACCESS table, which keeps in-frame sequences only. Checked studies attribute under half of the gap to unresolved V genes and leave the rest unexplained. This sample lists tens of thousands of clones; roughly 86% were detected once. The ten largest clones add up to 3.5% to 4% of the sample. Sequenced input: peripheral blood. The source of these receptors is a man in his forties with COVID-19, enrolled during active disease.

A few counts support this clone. CDR3 in amino acids: CASSSLRGKSYNEQFF. The CDR3 nucleotides are TGTGCCAGCAGCTCCCTCCGAGGGAAATCCTACAATGAGCAGTTCTTC. The chain is built from TRBV7-9 and TRBJ2-1; D possibly corresponds to TRBD2 (5 bases). Germline assignment: CDR1 SEHNR and CDR2 FQNEAQ (reference sequence). Trimming removed 4 bases at V and 1 base at J, with 14 bases between. This CDR3 has 16 amino acids.

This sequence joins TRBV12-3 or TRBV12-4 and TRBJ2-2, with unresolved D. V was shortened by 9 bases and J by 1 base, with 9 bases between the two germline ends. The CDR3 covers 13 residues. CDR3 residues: CASGLGNTGELFF. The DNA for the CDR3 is TGTGCCAGTGGGCTTGGGAACACCGGGGAGCTGTTTTTT.

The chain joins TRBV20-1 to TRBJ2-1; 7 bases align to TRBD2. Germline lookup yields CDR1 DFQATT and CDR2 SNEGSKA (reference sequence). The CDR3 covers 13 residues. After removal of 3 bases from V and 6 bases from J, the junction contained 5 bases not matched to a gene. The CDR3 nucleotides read TGCAGTGCTAGTAGCGCGGGGGTCAATGAGCAGTTCTTC. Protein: CSASSAGVNEQFF.

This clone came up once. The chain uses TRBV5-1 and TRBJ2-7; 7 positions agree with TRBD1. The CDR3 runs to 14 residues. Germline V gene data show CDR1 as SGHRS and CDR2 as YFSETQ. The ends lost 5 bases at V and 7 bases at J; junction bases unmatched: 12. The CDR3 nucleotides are TGCGCCAGCAGACCTAACAGGGGCCGGGGTGAGCAGTACTTC. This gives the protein CASRPNRGRGEQYF. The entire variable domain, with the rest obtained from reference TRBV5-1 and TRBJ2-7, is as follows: KAGVTQTPRYLIKTRGQQVTLSCSPISGHRSVSWYQQTPGQGLQFLFEYFSETQRNKGNFPGRFSGRQFSNSRSEMNVSTLELGDSALYLCASRPNRGRGEQYFGPGTRLTVT.

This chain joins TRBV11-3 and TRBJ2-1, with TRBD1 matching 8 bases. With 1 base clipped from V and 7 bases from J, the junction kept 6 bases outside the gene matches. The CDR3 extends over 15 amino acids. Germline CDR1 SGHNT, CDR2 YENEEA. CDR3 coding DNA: TGTGCCAGCAGCTTAGGAAGTACAGGGGGTAATGAGCAGTTCTTC. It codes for CASSLGSTGGNEQFF.

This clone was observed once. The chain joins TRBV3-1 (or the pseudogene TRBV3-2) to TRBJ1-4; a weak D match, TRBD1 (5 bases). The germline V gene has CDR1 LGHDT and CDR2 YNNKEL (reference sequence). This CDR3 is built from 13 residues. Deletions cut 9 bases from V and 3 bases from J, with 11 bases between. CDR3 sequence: CASADRPNEKLFF. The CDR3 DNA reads TGTGCCAGTGCCGACAGACCTAATGAAAAACTGTTTTTT.

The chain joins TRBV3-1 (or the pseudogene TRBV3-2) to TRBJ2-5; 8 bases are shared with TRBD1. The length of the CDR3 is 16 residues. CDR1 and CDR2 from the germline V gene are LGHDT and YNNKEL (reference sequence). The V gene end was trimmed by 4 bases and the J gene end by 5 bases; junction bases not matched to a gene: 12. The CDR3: CASSPDRGELWETQYF. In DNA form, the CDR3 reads TGTGCCAGCAGCCCCGACAGGGGTGAATTGTGGGAGACCCAGTACTTC.

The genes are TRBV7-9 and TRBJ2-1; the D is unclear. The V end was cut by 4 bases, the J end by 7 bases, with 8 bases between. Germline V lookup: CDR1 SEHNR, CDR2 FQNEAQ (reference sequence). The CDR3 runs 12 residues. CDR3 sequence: CASSYSYNEQFF. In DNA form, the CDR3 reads TGTGCCAGCAGCTACTCTTATAATGAGCAGTTCTTC.

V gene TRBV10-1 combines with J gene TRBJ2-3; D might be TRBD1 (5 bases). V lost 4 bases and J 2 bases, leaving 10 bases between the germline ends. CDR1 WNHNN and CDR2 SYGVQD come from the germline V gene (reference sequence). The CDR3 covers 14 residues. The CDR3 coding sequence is TGCGCCAGCAGTGCCCGGACACTCACAGATACGCAGTATTTT. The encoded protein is CASSARTLTDTQYF.

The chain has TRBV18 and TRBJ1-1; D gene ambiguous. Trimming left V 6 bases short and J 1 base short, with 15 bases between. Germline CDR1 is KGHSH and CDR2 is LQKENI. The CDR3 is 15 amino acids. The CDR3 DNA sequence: TGTGCCAGCTCTCCAAAACCCCAGGAGAACACTGAAGCTTTCTTT. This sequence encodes CASSPKPQENTEAFF.

The CDR3: CASSPRETRGRTEAFF. The CDR3 DNA reads TGTGCCAGCTCACCACGGGAAACCAGGGGGAGAACTGAAGCTTTCTTT. V usage is TRBV18 and J usage is TRBJ1-1; 7 bases fit TRBD1. Losses at the gene ends were 1 base for V and 5 bases for J; bases not matched to a gene: 10. The germline V gene encodes CDR1 KGHSH and CDR2 LQKENI. The CDR3 sequence is 16 residues long.

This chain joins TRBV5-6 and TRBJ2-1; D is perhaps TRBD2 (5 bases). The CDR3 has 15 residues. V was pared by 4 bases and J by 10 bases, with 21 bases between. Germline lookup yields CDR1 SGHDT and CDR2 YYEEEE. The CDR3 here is CASSPRDRRAWEQFF. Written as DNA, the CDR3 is TGTGCCAGCAGCCCCCGGGATAGGCGTGCTTGGGAGCAGTTCTTC.

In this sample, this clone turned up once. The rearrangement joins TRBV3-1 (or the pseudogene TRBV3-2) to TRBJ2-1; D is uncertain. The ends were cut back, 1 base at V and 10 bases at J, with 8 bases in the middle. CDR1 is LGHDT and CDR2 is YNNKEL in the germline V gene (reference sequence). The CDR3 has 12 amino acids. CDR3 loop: CASSQGAREQFF. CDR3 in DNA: TGTGCCAGCAGCCAAGGGGCCCGCGAGCAGTTCTTC.

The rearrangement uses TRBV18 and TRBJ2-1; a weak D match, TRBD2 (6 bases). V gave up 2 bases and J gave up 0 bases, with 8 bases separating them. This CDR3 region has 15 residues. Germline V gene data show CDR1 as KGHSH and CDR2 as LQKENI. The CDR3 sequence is CASSPAGFSYNEQFF. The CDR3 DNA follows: TGTGCCAGCTCACCAGCGGGGTTCTCCTACAATGAGCAGTTCTTC. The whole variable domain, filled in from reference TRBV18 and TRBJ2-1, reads NAGVMQNPRHLVRRRGQEARLRCSPMKGHSHVYWYRQLPEEGLKFMVYLQKENIIDESGMPKERFSAEFPKEGPSILRIQQVVRGDSAAYFCASSPAGFSYNEQFFGPGTRLTVL.

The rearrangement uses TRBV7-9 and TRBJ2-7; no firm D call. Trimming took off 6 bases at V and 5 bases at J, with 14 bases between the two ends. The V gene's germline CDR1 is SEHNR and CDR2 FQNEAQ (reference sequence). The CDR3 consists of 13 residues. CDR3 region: CASSPSWQDEQYF. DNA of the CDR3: TGTGCCAGCAGTCCAAGCTGGCAGGACGAGCAGTACTTC.

DNA for the CDR3: TGTGCCAGCAGGGGGGACAGGACGGTCTATGGCTACACCTTC. Translating it yields CASRGDRTVYGYTF. The chain has TRBV2 and TRBJ1-2, with 8 bases fitting TRBD1. V lost 6 bases and J lost 4; bases outside the gene matches: 7. Germline CDR1 and CDR2: SNHLY and FYNNEI. The CDR3 loop spans 14 amino acids.

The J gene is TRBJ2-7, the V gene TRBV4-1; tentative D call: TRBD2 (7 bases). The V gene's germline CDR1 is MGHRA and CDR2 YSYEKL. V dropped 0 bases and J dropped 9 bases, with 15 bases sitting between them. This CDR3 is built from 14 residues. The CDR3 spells CASSQEGGLLRQYF. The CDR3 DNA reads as TGCGCCAGCAGCCAAGAGGGGGGGCTACTTCGGCAGTACTTC.

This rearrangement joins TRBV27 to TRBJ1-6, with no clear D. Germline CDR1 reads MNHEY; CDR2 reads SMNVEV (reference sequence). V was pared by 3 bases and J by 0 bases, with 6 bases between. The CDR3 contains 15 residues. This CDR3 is CASSFGSSYNSPLHF. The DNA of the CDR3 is TGTGCCAGCAGTTTCGGGAGCTCCTATAATTCACCCCTCCACTTT.

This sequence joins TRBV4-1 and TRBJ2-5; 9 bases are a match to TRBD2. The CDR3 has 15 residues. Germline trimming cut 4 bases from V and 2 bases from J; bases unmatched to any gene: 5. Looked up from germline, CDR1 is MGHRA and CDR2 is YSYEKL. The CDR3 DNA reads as TGCGCCAGCAGCCGAGAGCGGGGGGTACAAGAGACCCAGTACTTC. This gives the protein CASSRERGVQETQYF.

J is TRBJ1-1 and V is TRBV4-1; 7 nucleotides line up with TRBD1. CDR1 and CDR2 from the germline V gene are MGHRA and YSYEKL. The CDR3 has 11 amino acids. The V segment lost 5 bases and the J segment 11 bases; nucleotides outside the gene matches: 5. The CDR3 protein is CASSFGQEAFF. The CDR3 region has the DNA TGCGCCAGCAGCTTTGGACAGGAGGCTTTCTTT.